These 11 T cell receptor beta chains were all obtained from the same sample, sequenced in a study of early T cells in non-severe SARS-CoV-2 infection listed by TCRdb under 2021. The library was built by means of 5' RACE. TCRdb shows the sequencer as NextSeq 500. TCRdb itself trimmed the public reads at Q25 with fastp, ran MiXCR and retained productive beta chains. Under each unique CDR3 protein, matching rows form one entry showing the most common genes and DNA. The sample yields tens of thousands of distinct CDR3 sequences; around 14% were counted once. The top ten clonotypes cover over 6.5% of the sample. What was sequenced was whole blood. Every receptor here comes from an adult who was a healthcare worker with PCR-confirmed SARS-CoV-2 infection or an uninfected control (not recorded which).

In this sample, this clonotype turned up many times. This chain uses TRBV12-3 or TRBV12-4 with TRBJ2-1; unclear D gene. The CDR3 contains 14 residues. Deletions cut 6 bases from V and 6 bases from J, with 15 bases between. CDR3 residues: CASRSLGSANEQFF. The CDR3 region has the DNA TGTGCCAGCAGGTCCCTTGGCTCCGCCAATGAGCAGTTCTTC.

The V gene is TRBV20-1, the J gene TRBJ2-7; D might be TRBD2 (6 bases). The CDR3 spans 14 residues. The V gene's germline CDR1 is DFQATT and CDR2 SNEGSKA (reference sequence). Trimming cost V 5 bases and J 9 bases, with 23 bases left between them. The CDR3 sequence is CSAAPPGLAGGQYF. The CDR3 DNA is TGCAGTGCTGCCCCCCCGGGACTTGCTGGAGGGCAGTACTTC.

This clonotype has at least ten counts. This chain connects TRBV12-5 to TRBJ1-2; possibly TRBD1 for D (5 bases). CDR3 length: 13 residues. Trimming removed 5 bases from V and 3 bases from J, with 10 bases in between. Germline V lookup: CDR1 LGHNT, CDR2 FRNRAP. CDR3 region: CASGTGVDYGYTF. CDR3 nucleotides: TGTGCTAGTGGTACGGGGGTAGACTATGGCTACACCTTC.

The chain has TRBV12-5 and TRBJ2-5; D is possibly TRBD1 (6 bases). V was trimmed by 1 base and J by 2 bases, leaving 8 bases between them. This CDR3 comprises 14 residues. CDR1 is LGHNT and CDR2 is FRNRAP in the germline V gene. The CDR3, as DNA: TGTGCTAGTGGTTTGGGGACAGTTCAAGAGACCCAGTACTTC. Its protein is CASGLGTVQETQYF.

This clonotype was recorded at least ten times. The V and J genes are TRBV29-1 and TRBJ1-2; D may be TRBD1 (6 bases). The germline V and J ends were trimmed by 6 bases and 2 bases, with 10 bases remaining between them. The CDR3 loop spans 12 amino acids. CDR1 is SQVTM, CDR2 ANQGSEA, per germline. CDR3 residues: CSVTGGNYGYTF. The CDR3 DNA follows: TGCAGCGTGACAGGAGGAAACTATGGCTACACCTTC.

The chain is built from TRBV20-1 and TRBJ2-5, with D perhaps given as TRBD1 or TRBD2 (6 bases each). The V end lost 5 bases, the J end lost 1 base, and 14 bases lay between the germline ends. Germline V lookup: CDR1 DFQATT, CDR2 SNEGSKA (reference sequence). This CDR3 region has 14 residues. CDR3 nucleotide sequence: TGCAGTGCTCAGCCCGGGGGCAGCCAAGAGACCCAGTACTTC. Its protein product is CSAQPGGSQETQYF.

This clonotype occurred many times. This chain uses TRBV12-3 or TRBV12-4 with TRBJ2-7; D might be TRBD2 (5 bases). The CDR3 is 13 residues long. V was shortened by 5 bases and J by 7 bases, with 15 bases between the two germline ends. In DNA, the CDR3 is TGTGCCAGCAGTGGCGAGGGTGTTGGGGAGCAGTACTTC. It translates to CASSGEGVGEQYF.

This clonotype was picked up a small number of times. This chain joins TRBV12-3 or TRBV12-4 and TRBJ2-7; 9 bases fit TRBD1. The CDR3 length is 14 residues. Trimming removed 6 bases from V and 6 bases from J; junction bases left unmatched: 9. The CDR3 here is CASRETGGPAEQYF. The DNA of the CDR3 is TGTGCCAGCAGAGAAACAGGGGGCCCCGCCGAGCAGTACTTC.

This clonotype was counted ten times or more. The rearrangement joins TRBV12-3 or TRBV12-4 to TRBJ2-5; TRBD1 matches 8 bases. The junction had 6 bases not matched to a gene; V was cut back by 6 bases and J by 3 bases. This CDR3 is 14 amino acids long. The CDR3 bases are TGTGCCAGCAGCACCCTGGACAGGGAAGAGACCCAGTACTTC. Amino acids: CASSTLDREETQYF.

This clonotype was counted many times. The V and J genes are TRBV3-1 and TRBJ2-1; TRBD2 is a possible D gene (5 bases). The V gene lost 1 base and the J gene lost 4 bases, with 8 bases spanning the gap. CDR3 length: 14 amino acids. Germline V lookup: CDR1 LGHDT, CDR2 YNNKEL (reference sequence). The CDR3 region is CASSQGTGYNEQFF. CDR3 nucleotide sequence: TGTGCCAGCAGCCAAGGGACTGGATACAATGAGCAGTTCTTC.

The chain links TRBV2 to TRBJ2-7; D gene unclear. Germline values: CDR1 SNHLY, CDR2 FYNNEI. The V and J ends lost 3 bases and 1 base respectively, with 4 bases between them. The length of the CDR3 is 12 residues. DNA for the CDR3: TGTGCCAGCAGTGAGCAGTCCTACGAGCAGTACTTC. Protein sequence: CASSEQSYEQYF.